Shown below are 31 T cell receptor beta chains from a single sample sequenced in a study of blood T cell repertoires in COVID-19 (dated by TCRdb to the early 2020s). The receptor library was made with the immunoSEQ multiplex PCR assay. TCRdb carries this immuneACCESS record with in-frame sequences only. Its versions omit some clonotypes, under half of them owing to an unresolved V gene in the studies checked, with the rest unexplained. The sample yields about 130,000 clones; roughly 86% were counted once. In total, the top ten clones hold around 17% of the sample. Sample: peripheral blood. The source of these receptors is a woman aged 50 to 65 who had recovered from COVID-19.

The chain has TRBV4-1 and TRBJ2-7; 7 bases are a match to TRBD1. Germline V lookup: CDR1 MGHRA, CDR2 YSYEKL. The V gene end was trimmed by 1 base and the J gene end by 6 bases; junction bases not matched to a gene: 9. CDR3 length: 15 residues. The CDR3 bases are TGCGCCAGCAGCCAAGTTGGGGAGCACAGGGGCGAGCAGTACTTC. Encoded protein: CASSQVGEHRGEQYF.

The V call is TRBV28, the J call TRBJ2-6; D gene unclear. V lost 1 base and J lost 3, with 7 bases in between. The germline gives CDR1 MDHEN, CDR2 SYDVKM. This CDR3 spans 15 amino acids. The CDR3 reads CASSLFGFGANVLTF. The DNA for the CDR3 is TGTGCCAGCAGTTTATTTGGCTTTGGGGCCAACGTCCTGACTTTC. The whole variable domain, filled in from reference TRBV28 and TRBJ2-6, reads DVKVTQSSRYLVKRTGEKVFLECVQDMDHENMFWYRQDPGLGLRLIYFSYDVKMKEKGDIPEGYSVSREKKERFSLILESASTNQTSMYLCASSLFGFGANVLTFGAGSRLTVL.

In its sample, this clone was seen many times. V gene TRBV5-1 combines with J gene TRBJ2-5, with TRBD1 matching over 11 bases. The CDR3 spans 14 residues. The V and J ends lost 5 bases and 3 bases, in that order; junction bases with no gene match: 3. Per germline, CDR1 SGHRS and CDR2 YFSETQ. CDR3 amino acids: CASRMGQGEETQYF. The CDR3 DNA reads as TGCGCCAGCAGGATGGGACAGGGGGAAGAGACCCAGTACTTC.

This clone was counted once. The V gene is TRBV18, the J gene TRBJ2-2; the D gene is possibly TRBD1 (6 bases). In germline, CDR1 is KGHSH, CDR2 LQKENI. The CDR3 consists of 15 residues. Between the trimmed V and J ends, which lost 6 bases and 2 bases, there was a span of 13 bases. The CDR3 here is CASSQGTTNTGELFF. DNA for the CDR3: TGTGCCAGCTCCCAAGGGACAACTAACACCGGGGAGCTGTTTTTT.

The chain is built from TRBV10-2 and TRBJ2-7; no definite D call. This CDR3 contains 15 residues. Germline V CDR1 and CDR2: WSHSY, SAAADI. V shed 0 bases and J shed 0 bases, with 9 bases lying between them. The CDR3 DNA follows: TGCGCCAGCAGTGAGTCCACCCTTAGCTCCTACGAGCAGTACTTC. Encoded protein: CASSESTLSSYEQYF.

The chain employs TRBV11-3 and TRBJ2-1; D remains ambiguous. The germline V and J ends were trimmed by 2 bases and 10 bases, with 12 bases remaining between them. Germline-derived CDR1 and CDR2 are SGHNT and YENEEA. This CDR3 contains 13 residues. The CDR3 loop is CASSLSVEREQFF. The CDR3 nucleotides are TGTGCCAGCAGCTTATCCGTGGAGAGGGAGCAGTTCTTC.

The chain has TRBV28 and TRBJ2-5, with a tentative D call TRBD2 (6 bases). Trimming removed 5 bases from V and 6 bases from J, with 16 bases in between. Germline-derived CDR1 and CDR2 are MDHEN and SYDVKM. The CDR3 is 14 amino acids. CDR3 DNA: TGTGCCAGCAGTCTACCCGTGGGACTGAAGACCCAGTACTTC. It yields the protein CASSLPVGLKTQYF.

This chain joins TRBV6-4 and TRBJ1-2; 9 bases line up with TRBD1. The CDR3 contains 13 residues. After removal of 7 bases from V and 5 bases from J, the junction contained 5 bases not matched to a gene. In germline, CDR1 is MRHNA, CDR2 SNTAGT. The DNA for the CDR3 is TGTGCCAGCAAACAGGGGGCTGAGTATGGCTACACCTTC. It is translated as CASKQGAEYGYTF.

The chain recombines TRBV5-1 with TRBJ2-1; weak D call: TRBD1 (5 bases). The germline V gene encodes CDR1 SGHRS and CDR2 YFSETQ. The V and J ends lost 3 bases and 2 bases respectively, with 12 bases between them. The CDR3 loop spans 15 amino acids. The CDR3 bases are TGCGCCAGCAGCTCTGGGGCGCCAGCCTACAATGAGCAGTTCTTC. It specifies CASSSGAPAYNEQFF.

The chain links TRBV7-8 to TRBJ1-5; 7 positions agree with TRBD1. Germline-derived CDR1 and CDR2 are SGHVS and FQNEAQ. The CDR3 has 15 residues. V lost 6 bases and J lost 5; bases outside the gene matches: 10. The CDR3 protein is CASRSPGQHYQPQHF. CDR3 bases: TGTGCCAGCAGATCACCGGGACAGCATTATCAGCCCCAGCATTTT.

This chain uses TRBV24-1 with TRBJ2-1, with a tentative D call TRBD1 (5 bases). CDR1 and CDR2 (germline): KGHDR, SFDVKD. Between the trimmed V and J ends, which lost 9 bases and 5 bases, there was a span of 19 bases. This CDR3 has 15 residues. The CDR3 here is CATGAGWSRNNEQFF. In nucleotides, the CDR3 is TGTGCCACCGGAGCAGGGTGGTCGAGGAACAATGAGCAGTTCTTC.

V usage is TRBV30 and J usage is TRBJ2-5; D is uncertain. The V gene lost 0 bases and the J gene lost 0 bases, with 5 bases spanning the gap. This CDR3 has 13 amino acids. Per germline, CDR1 GTSNPN and CDR2 SVGIG (reference sequence). As DNA, the CDR3 is TGTGCCTGGAGTGTGGAGAACCAAGAGACCCAGTACTTC. Translating gives CAWSVENQETQYF.

The rearrangement uses TRBV7-2 and TRBJ1-2; weak D call: TRBD1 (6 bases). Deletions cut 4 bases from V and 3 bases from J, with 15 bases between. Germline assignment: CDR1 SGHTA and CDR2 FQGNSA. This CDR3 spans 15 amino acids. The CDR3, as DNA: TGTGCCAGCAGCTCACGTCCAGGGGTCGACTATGGCTACACCTTC. Protein sequence: CASSSRPGVDYGYTF.

This sequence joins TRBV11-3 and TRBJ1-1, with 7 bases that match TRBD1. Unmatched junction bases numbered 6, after V lost 7 bases and J lost 1 base. From germline, CDR1 is SGHNT and CDR2 YENEEA. This CDR3 has 14 amino acids. The CDR3 coding sequence is TGTGCCAGCACCGCAAGGGGGCGGAACACTGAAGCTTTCTTT. Encoded protein: CASTARGRNTEAFF.

The chain has TRBV2 and TRBJ2-3; the match to TRBD2 covers 8 bases. After removal of 7 bases from V and 4 bases from J, the junction contained 13 bases not matched to a gene. Per the germline V gene, CDR1 is SNHLY and CDR2 is FYNNEI. The CDR3 runs to 16 residues. The CDR3 sequence: CASILPGLGKADTQYF. The DNA of the CDR3 is TGTGCCAGCATCTTACCGGGACTAGGAAAGGCAGATACGCAGTATTTT.

The chain joins TRBV29-1 to TRBJ1-2; TRBD1 matches 10 bases. This CDR3 contains 13 residues. Germline CDR1 SQVTM, CDR2 ANQGSEA. J gave up 4 bases and V 7 bases, and 6 bases lay outside the gene matches. For the CDR3, the DNA is TGCAGCGCCATGGGACAGGGGATCTATGGCTACACCTTC. Translated, it gives CSAMGQGIYGYTF.

V gene TRBV10-3 combines with J gene TRBJ1-3; perhaps TRBD1 as D (6 bases). Deletions cut 6 bases from V and 2 bases from J, with 8 bases between. This CDR3 is 13 amino acids long. Germline V gene lookup returns CDR1 ENHRY and CDR2 SYGVKD. CDR3 sequence: CAISTGPGNTIYF. The CDR3 DNA is TGTGCCATCAGCACAGGGCCTGGAAACACCATATATTTT.

The chain links TRBV19 to TRBJ1-5; D uncertain. The length of the CDR3 is 14 residues. Germline V CDR1 and CDR2: LNHDA, SQIVND (reference sequence). V gave up 4 bases and J gave up 2 bases, with 9 bases separating them. CDR3: CASSTHGGNQPQHF. The CDR3 bases are TGTGCCAGTAGTACCCACGGGGGCAATCAGCCCCAGCATTTT.

The rearrangement uses TRBV11-3 and TRBJ1-2, with D uncertain. The CDR3 loop spans 13 amino acids. The V gene lost 1 base and the J gene lost 3 bases, with 6 bases spanning the gap. Germline loops: CDR1 SGHNT, CDR2 YENEEA. The CDR3 region has the DNA TGTGCCAGCAGCTTAGGGGCAGACTATGGCTACACCTTC. This gives the protein CASSLGADYGYTF. The full variable domain, completed using reference TRBV11-3 and TRBJ1-2, is EAGVVQSPRYKIIEKKQPVAFWCNPISGHNTLYWYLQNLGQGPELLIRYENEEAVDDSQLPKDRFSAERLKGVDSTLKIQPAELGDSAVYLCASSLGADYGYTFGSGTRLTVV.

CDR3 DNA: TGTGCCAGCAGCTTAGGCTCAGGTCGGGGGGGGAATTCACCCCTCCACTTT. It encodes CASSLGSGRGGNSPLHF. The chain joins TRBV7-8 to TRBJ1-6, with D perhaps matching TRBD1 (5 bases). Trimming took 1 base from V and 7 from J, leaving 17 bases between them. The CDR3 is made up of 17 amino acids. In germline, CDR1 is SGHVS, CDR2 FQNEAQ.

The gene calls are TRBV6-5 and TRBJ1-2; 9 positions agree with TRBD1. Germline assignment: CDR1 MNHEY and CDR2 SVGAGI. CDR3 size: 14 residues. The V gene end was trimmed by 6 bases and the J gene end by 5 bases; junction bases not matched to a gene: 7. DNA for the CDR3: TGTGCCAGCAGACAGGGGGCGGGTGGGTATGGCTACACCTTC. This encodes CASRQGAGGYGYTF.

The chain is built from TRBV7-9 and TRBJ2-7; the D gene is possibly TRBD2 (7 bases). Trimming shortened V by 3 bases and J by 0 bases, and 12 bases separated the two germline ends. Germline CDR1 SEHNR, CDR2 FQNEAQ (reference sequence). This CDR3 region has 15 residues. The CDR3 region is CASSLGGQPSYEQYF. CDR3 sequence (DNA): TGTGCCAGCAGCTTGGGGGGGCAGCCCTCCTACGAGCAGTACTTC.

This clone was detected a few times. The chain couples TRBV2 to TRBJ1-1, with 7 bases that match TRBD1. The ends lost 7 bases at V and 0 bases at J; junction bases unmatched: 5. This CDR3 is built from 14 residues. Germline V gene data show CDR1 as SNHLY and CDR2 as FYNNEI. CDR3 bases: TGTGCCAGCAAACAGGGGCTGATGAACACTGAAGCTTTCTTT. Amino acid sequence: CASKQGLMNTEAFF.

The CDR3 loop is CASRPTGLGHEKLFF. The DNA for the CDR3 is TGCGCCAGCAGACCGACAGGTTTGGGGCATGAAAAACTGTTTTTT. The V gene is TRBV5-1, the J gene TRBJ1-4; D perhaps matches TRBD1 (6 bases). The ends were cut back, 5 bases at V and 6 bases at J, with 17 bases in the middle. CDR1 is SGHRS and CDR2 is YFSETQ in the germline V gene. The CDR3 is 15 amino acids.

V usage is TRBV3-1 (or the pseudogene TRBV3-2) and J usage is TRBJ2-1; TRBD2 matches at 8 bases. Trimming at V came to 1 base and at J to 9 bases, leaving 5 bases not matched to a gene. Germline V lookup: CDR1 LGHDT, CDR2 YNNKEL (reference sequence). CDR3 length equals 14 residues. The CDR3 bases are TGTGCCAGCAGCCAAGCAAGCGGGAGAGGTGAGCAGTTCTTC. This gives the protein CASSQASGRGEQFF.

This clone was recorded only once. The J gene is TRBJ2-5, the V gene TRBV7-3; TRBD2 aligns across 9 bases. The germline gives CDR1 SGHTA, CDR2 FQGTGA. The CDR3 is 13 amino acids. The ends lost 0 bases at V and 9 bases at J; junction bases unmatched: 2. CDR3 in amino acids: CASSLTQRGAQYF. DNA of the CDR3: TGTGCCAGCAGCTTAACTCAGCGGGGGGCCCAGTACTTC.

This clone was found a few times. The chain carries TRBV29-1 and TRBJ2-1; 7 nucleotides align to TRBD1. The germline V gene encodes CDR1 SQVTM and CDR2 ANQGSEA. This CDR3 comprises 15 residues. The V segment lost 4 bases and the J segment 6 bases; nucleotides outside the gene matches: 12. In DNA, the CDR3 is TGCAGCGTTGGCTCCTACAGGGGTCAAGGCAATGAGCAGTTCTTC. Its protein is CSVGSYRGQGNEQFF.

A few counts support this clone. J is TRBJ1-1 and V is TRBV2; 10 bases match TRBD1. Looked up from germline, CDR1 is SNHLY and CDR2 is FYNNEI. This CDR3 has 15 amino acids. J lost 1 base, V lost 5 bases, and 4 bases had no gene match. CDR3 protein: CASSRQGAKNTEAFF. The CDR3 DNA follows: TGTGCCAGCAGTAGACAGGGGGCGAAGAACACTGAAGCTTTCTTT.

This clone was seen only once. The chain is built from TRBV4-1 and TRBJ2-5; 9 bases map to TRBD2. The length of the CDR3 is 13 residues. After removal of 2 bases from V and 5 bases from J, the junction contained 0 bases not matched to a gene. The germline CDR1 and CDR2 sequences are MGHRA and YSYEKL. DNA for the CDR3: TGCGCCAGCAGCCAAAGCGGGGGGGAGACCCAGTACTTC. It encodes CASSQSGGETQYF.

This clone was recorded once. The V call is TRBV6-2 or TRBV6-3, the J call TRBJ1-1, with 10 bases identical to TRBD1. V was clipped by 6 bases and J by 2 bases; unmatched bases: 6. The CDR3 sequence is 15 residues long. The germline gives CDR1 MNHEY, CDR2 SVGEGT. The CDR3, as DNA: TGTGCCAGCAGCGACAGGGGGCTAGCTAACACTGAAGCTTTCTTT. Amino acids: CASSDRGLANTEAFF.

The chain employs TRBV7-2 and TRBJ2-7; D is possibly TRBD2 (5 bases). The CDR3 contains 15 residues. Germline CDR1 and CDR2: SGHTA and FQGNSA. Trimming took off 6 bases at V and 2 bases at J, with 17 bases between the two ends. The CDR3 DNA sequence: TGTGCCAGCAGGGCCGGGAACCTATTCCCCTACGAGCAGTACTTC. It yields the protein CASRAGNLFPYEQYF. The whole variable domain, remainder taken from reference TRBV7-2 and TRBJ2-7, is GAGVSQSPSNKVTEKGKDVELRCDPISGHTALYWYRQSLGQGLEFLIYFQGNSAPDKSGLPSDRFSAERTGGSVSTLTIQRTQQEDSAVYLCASRAGNLFPYEQYFGPGTRLTVT.